Listed here are 5 T cell receptor beta chains from one sample, sequenced in a study of blood T cell repertoires in COVID-19. Assay: immunoSEQ multiplex PCR; the TCRdb copy retains only in-frame clones and omits some. The sample lists 150,000 to 200,000 clones, roughly four fifths occurring once. The sequenced sample consisted of peripheral blood. Receptor source: a human donor with acute or convalescent COVID-19. The donor label of this sample is uncertain.

The J gene is TRBJ2-7, the V gene TRBV5-6; D may be TRBD2 (6 bases). The V gene lost 3 bases and the J gene lost 7 bases, with 20 bases spanning the gap. The CDR3 is 15 amino acids. The germline gives CDR1 SGHDT, CDR2 YYEEEE. This CDR3 reads CASSYGGAALWEQYF. DNA of the CDR3: TGTGCCAGCAGCTACGGGGGAGCCGCCCTGTGGGAGCAGTACTTC.

The rearrangement uses TRBV6-5 and TRBJ2-3, with D uncertain. CDR1 MNHEY and CDR2 SVGAGI come from the germline V gene. V lost 6 bases and J 4 bases, leaving 14 bases between the germline ends. The CDR3 sequence is 14 residues long. Here the CDR3 reads CASSSPSAADTQYF. The CDR3, as DNA: TGTGCCAGCAGCTCCCCTTCTGCAGCAGATACGCAGTATTTT.

This chain uses TRBV12-5 with TRBJ2-1; tentatively, D is TRBD1 (5 bases). CDR1 and CDR2 (germline): LGHNT, FRNRAP. This CDR3 is 12 amino acids long. V lost 8 bases and J lost 7, with 12 bases in between. The CDR3 here is CASCFQGNEQFF. CDR3 in DNA: TGTGCTAGTTGCTTTCAGGGTAATGAGCAGTTCTTC.

The rearrangement links TRBV19 to TRBJ2-7; D is undetermined. The CDR3 contains 15 residues. Germline V gives CDR1 LNHDA, CDR2 SQIVND (reference sequence). Trimming shortened V by 1 base and J by 7 bases, and 17 bases separated the two germline ends. CDR3 sequence (DNA): TGTGCCAGTAGTATAGGCCTCTTGGGCTCTGGGGAGCAGTACTTC. Amino acids: CASSIGLLGSGEQYF.

The chain uses TRBV3-1 (or the pseudogene TRBV3-2) and TRBJ1-3; 8 bases are a match to TRBD1. CDR1 and CDR2 (germline): LGHDT, YNNKEL (reference sequence). This CDR3 spans 17 amino acids. J was trimmed by 3 bases and V by 4 bases; bases with no gene match: 11. The CDR3 protein is CASSLKRQGANGNTIYF. The CDR3, as DNA: TGTGCCAGCAGCCTCAAGCGGCAGGGGGCTAATGGAAACACCATATATTTT.